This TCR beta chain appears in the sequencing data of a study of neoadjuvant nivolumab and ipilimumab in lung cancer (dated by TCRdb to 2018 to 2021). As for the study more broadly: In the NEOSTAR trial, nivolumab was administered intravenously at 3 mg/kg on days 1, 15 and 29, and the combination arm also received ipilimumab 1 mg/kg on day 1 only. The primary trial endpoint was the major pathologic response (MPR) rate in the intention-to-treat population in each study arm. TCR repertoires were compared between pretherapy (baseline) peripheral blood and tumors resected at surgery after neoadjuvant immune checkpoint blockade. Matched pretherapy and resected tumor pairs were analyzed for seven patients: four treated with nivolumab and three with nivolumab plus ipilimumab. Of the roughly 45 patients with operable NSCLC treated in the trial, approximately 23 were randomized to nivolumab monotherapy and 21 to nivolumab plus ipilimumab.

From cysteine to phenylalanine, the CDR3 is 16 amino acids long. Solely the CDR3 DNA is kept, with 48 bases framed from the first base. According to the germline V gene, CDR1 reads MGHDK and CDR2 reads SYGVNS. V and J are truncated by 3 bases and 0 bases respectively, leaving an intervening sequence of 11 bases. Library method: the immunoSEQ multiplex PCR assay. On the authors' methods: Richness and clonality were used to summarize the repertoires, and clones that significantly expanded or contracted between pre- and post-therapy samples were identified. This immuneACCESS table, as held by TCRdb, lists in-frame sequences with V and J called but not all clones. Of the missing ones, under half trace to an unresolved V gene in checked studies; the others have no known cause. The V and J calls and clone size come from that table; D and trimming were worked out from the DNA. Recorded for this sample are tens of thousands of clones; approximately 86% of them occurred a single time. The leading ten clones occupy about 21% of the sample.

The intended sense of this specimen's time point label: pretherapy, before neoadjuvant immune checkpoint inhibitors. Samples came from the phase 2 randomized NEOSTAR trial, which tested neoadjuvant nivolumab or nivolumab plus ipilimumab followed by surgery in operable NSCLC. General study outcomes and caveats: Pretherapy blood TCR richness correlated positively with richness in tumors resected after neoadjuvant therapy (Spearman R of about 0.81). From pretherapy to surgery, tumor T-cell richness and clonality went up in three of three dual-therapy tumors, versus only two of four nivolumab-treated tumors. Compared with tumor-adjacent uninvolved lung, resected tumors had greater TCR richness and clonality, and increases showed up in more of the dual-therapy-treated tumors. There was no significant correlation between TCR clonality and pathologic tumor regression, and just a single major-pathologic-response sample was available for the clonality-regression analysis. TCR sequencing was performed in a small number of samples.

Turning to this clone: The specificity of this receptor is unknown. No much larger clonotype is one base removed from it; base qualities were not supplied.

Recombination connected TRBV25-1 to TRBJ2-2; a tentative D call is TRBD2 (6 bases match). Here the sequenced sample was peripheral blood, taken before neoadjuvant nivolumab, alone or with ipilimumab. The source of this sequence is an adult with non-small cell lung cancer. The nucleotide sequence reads TGTGCCAGCAGTGACCCCACTAGCTCGAACACCGGGGAGCTGTTTTTT. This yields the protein CASSDPTSSNTGELFF.